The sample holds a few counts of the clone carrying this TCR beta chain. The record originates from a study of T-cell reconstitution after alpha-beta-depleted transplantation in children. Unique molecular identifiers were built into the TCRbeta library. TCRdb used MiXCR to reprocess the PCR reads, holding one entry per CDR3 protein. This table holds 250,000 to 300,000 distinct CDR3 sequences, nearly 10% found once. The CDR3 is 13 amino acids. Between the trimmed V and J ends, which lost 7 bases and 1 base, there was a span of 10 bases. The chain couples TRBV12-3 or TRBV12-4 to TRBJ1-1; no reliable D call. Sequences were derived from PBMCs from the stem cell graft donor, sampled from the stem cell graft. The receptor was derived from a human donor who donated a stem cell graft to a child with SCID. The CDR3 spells CASTRRQNTEAFF. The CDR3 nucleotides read TGTGCCAGCACCAGAAGACAGAACACTGAAGCTTTCTTT.